The 16 T cell receptor beta chains given below trace back to one sample, sequenced in a study of tumor and adjacent non-tumor tissue in lung cancer. TCRbeta libraries were built with three rounds of nested PCR, modified from ARM-PCR. TCRdb re-called the multiplex PCR reads through MiXCR, storing one row per CDR3 protein. This repertoire shows roughly 65,000 distinct CDR3 sequences, almost 60% found once; its top ten account for around 20%. RNA was extracted from bulk tissue without any cell sorting. What was sequenced was lung tumor tissue. The receptors were gathered from a man in his fifties or sixties with non-small cell lung cancer.

To note about this clonotype: One end of the junction is discordant with germline, which a read error may explain. The chain's CDR3 is CAITQGWQGAYEQYF. CDR3 DNA sequence: TGTGCCATCACCCAGGGGTGGCAGGGTGCCTACGAACAGTACTTC. V usage is TRBV10-3 and J usage is TRBJ2-7; D perhaps matches TRBD1 (6 bases). Looked up from germline, CDR1 is ENHRY and CDR2 is SYGVKD. The CDR3 spans 15 residues.

The chain combines TRBV5-1 with TRBJ2-1; 7 nucleotides match TRBD2. V lost 4 bases, J lost 9 bases, and 13 bases stayed unmatched. Per the germline V gene, CDR1 is SGHRS and CDR2 is YFSETQ. The CDR3 is 15 residues long. CDR3 protein: CASSVSGNGHSEQFF. The CDR3 DNA follows: TGCGCCAGCAGCGTGAGCGGGAACGGGCACAGTGAGCAGTTCTTC.

Worth noting for this clonotype: Mismatch with germline at one junction end may stem from a read error. The chain couples TRBV11-2 to TRBJ2-3; 7 nucleotides align to TRBD2. This CDR3 has 19 amino acids. Germline assignment: CDR1 SGHAT and CDR2 FQNNGV. The CDR3 sequence is CVSSSSSAAGVRGTDTQYF. CDR3 in DNA: TGTGTCAGCAGCTCATCTAGTGCGGCGGGAGTGCGAGGCACAGATACGCAGTATTTT.

V usage is TRBV20-1 and J usage is TRBJ2-1; possibly TRBD2 for D (5 bases). Deletions cut 1 base from V and 4 bases from J, with 29 bases between. The V gene's germline CDR1 is DFQATT and CDR2 SNEGSKA (reference sequence). The CDR3 extends over 20 amino acids. CDR3 bases: TGCAGTGCTAGAGCATGCCCACCGACTTTTAGTCTTGGGGAGTACAATGAGCAGTTCTTC. As protein: CSARACPPTFSLGEYNEQFF.

V and J are TRBV5-1 and TRBJ2-1; TRBD2 matches at 10 bases. J gave up 5 bases and V 1 base, and 9 bases lay outside the gene matches. This CDR3 has 17 amino acids. Germline assignment: CDR1 SGHRS and CDR2 YFSETQ. In DNA form, the CDR3 reads TGCGCCAGCAGCTTGTCGCTTAGCGGGGGGACTCACAATGAGCAGTTCTTC. It codes for CASSLSLSGGTHNEQFF.

As regards this clonotype: The junction differs from germline at one of its ends, possibly a read error. In DNA, the CDR3 is TGTGCCAGCAGCTTATTAGCGGGAGGGTACAATGAGCTGTTCTTC. It yields the protein CASSLLAGGYNELFF. The chain has TRBV11-2 and TRBJ2-1; 11 bases are shared with TRBD2. The CDR3 totals 15 residues. Germline V gene sequence: CDR1 SGHAT, CDR2 FQNNGV. Variable domain in full (rest from reference TRBV11-2 and TRBJ2-1): EAGVAQSPRYKIIEKRQSVAFWCNPISGHATLYWYQQILGQGPKLLIQFQNNGVVDDSQLPKDRFSAERLKGVDSTLKIQPAKLEDSAVYLCASSLLAGGYNELFFGPGTRLTVL.

On this clonotype itself: A much larger clonotype is one base distant, so this may be a read error. The V call is TRBV5-1, the J call TRBJ1-6, with 8 bases lining up with TRBD1. Looked up from germline, CDR1 is SGHRS and CDR2 is YFSETQ. V lost 7 bases and J lost 2; bases outside the gene matches: 11. The CDR3 length is 17 residues. The CDR3 coding sequence is TGCGCCAGCGATAGGGACAGGACAAGCCCCTATAATTCACCCCTCCACTTT. Protein product: CASDRDRTSPYNSPLHF. Based on the CDR3 plus reference TRBV5-1 and TRBJ1-6, the full variable domain is KAGVTQTPRYLIKTRGQQVTLSCSPISGHRSVSWYQQTPGQGLQFLFEYFSETQRNKGNFPGRFSGRQFSNSRSEMNVSTLELGDSALYLCASDRDRTSPYNSPLHFGNGTRLTVT.

This clonotype was seen ten or more times. This rearrangement joins TRBV25-1 to TRBJ1-2, with a weak D call TRBD1 (6 bases). The germline V gene encodes CDR1 MGHDK and CDR2 SYGVNS. This CDR3 contains 15 residues. The V and J ends lost 1 base and 3 bases respectively, with 12 bases between them. The CDR3 region is CASSESNRDYYGYTF. CDR3 DNA sequence: TGTGCCAGCAGTGAATCCAACAGGGACTACTATGGCTACACCTTC.

This chain joins TRBV5-1 and TRBJ2-6, with 7 bases aligning to TRBD1. V trimming: 4 bases; J trimming: 1 base; junction bases outside the gene matches: 17. Germline CDR1 SGHRS, CDR2 YFSETQ. The CDR3 runs to 20 residues. The CDR3 here is CASSNDRVAFLASGANVLTF. In DNA form, the CDR3 reads TGCGCCAGCAGCAACGACAGGGTGGCCTTCCTGGCTTCTGGGGCCAACGTCCTGACTTTC.

To note about this clonotype: This likely comes from a read error, as the CDR3 has no conserved phenylalanine or tryptophan at its end. No DNA is shown, since the ends of the CDR3 on it are uncertain; the CDR3 is the one TCRdb lists. This rearrangement joins TRBV29-1 to TRBJ2-6. The CDR3 totals 14 residues, both ends included. Germline V gene sequence: CDR1 SQVTM, CDR2 ANQGSEA. CDR3 sequence reads: CSVGELGGANVLSS.

The V and J genes are TRBV7-9 and TRBJ1-2; the D is unclear. Germline lookup yields CDR1 SEHNR and CDR2 FQNEAQ (reference sequence). V was trimmed by 1 base and J by 5 bases, leaving 17 bases between them. This CDR3 contains 16 residues. The CDR3 DNA sequence: TGTGCCAGCAGCTTAGGGCAGGCCGCCCTGGAGTATGGCTACACCTTC. Protein: CASSLGQAALEYGYTF.

The chain employs TRBV6-5 and TRBJ2-1; 11 bases agree with TRBD2. The CDR3 consists of 18 residues. The trim removed 0 bases at V and 8 bases at J, leaving 12 bases unmatched. CDR1 is MNHEY, CDR2 SVGAGI, per germline. This CDR3 reads CASSYSLIAGGPADEQFF. The CDR3 DNA sequence: TGTGCCAGCAGTTACTCGTTGATAGCGGGAGGGCCGGCGGATGAGCAGTTCTTC.

The V call is TRBV29-1, the J call TRBJ2-1; 9 bases align to TRBD2. This CDR3 is 17 amino acids long. With 4 bases clipped from V and 2 bases from J, the junction kept 12 bases outside the gene matches. Germline loops: CDR1 SQVTM, CDR2 ANQGSEA. The CDR3 loop reads CSVATAGGRMAYNEQFF. The CDR3 coding sequence is TGCAGCGTTGCTACGGCGGGGGGGAGGATGGCCTACAATGAGCAGTTCTTC.

This clonotype appeared a few times. The CDR3 region is CASSLAIDGELFF. CDR3 DNA: TGCGCCAGCAGCTTGGCCATTGACGGGGAGCTGTTTTTT. This chain joins TRBV5-1 and TRBJ2-2; D unresolved. This CDR3 has 13 residues. V was shortened by 0 bases and J by 7 bases, with 7 bases between the two germline ends. Germline V gene sequence: CDR1 SGHRS, CDR2 YFSETQ.

This clonotype has more than one count but fewer than ten. It is likely a read error, because the conserved phenylalanine at the end of the CDR3 is missing. V and J are TRBV11-2 and TRBJ2-3; 7 positions agree with TRBD1. The germline CDR1 and CDR2 sequences are SGHAT and FQNNGV. CDR3 size: 15 residues. The DNA of the CDR3 is TGTGCCAGCTGCTTAGTAGGGGGACAGTCAGGTACGCAGTATTCT. Translation: CASCLVGGQSGTQYS.

The chain employs TRBV11-1 and TRBJ1-1, with 8 bases fitting TRBD1. With 7 bases clipped from V and 11 bases from J, the junction kept 12 bases outside the gene matches. Per the germline V gene, CDR1 is SGHAT and CDR2 is FQDESV (reference sequence). This CDR3 contains 13 residues. The CDR3 DNA reads TGTGCCAGCAACCCCGGGACAGGAGATGAGGCTTTCTTT. Translation: CASNPGTGDEAFF.